These T cell receptor beta chains were read from a single sample in a study of regulatory T cells in long-lasting Graves disease. TCRdb re-called the multiplex PCR reads with MiXCR, one entry per CDR3 protein. The data hold about 560,000 distinct CDR3 sequences, with approximately 16% observed a single time. A further study also used this sample, focusing on T cells in Graves' hyperthyroidism and ophthalmopathy.

The sequences come from peripheral blood mononuclear cells (PBMCs), collected at new diagnosis, from a patient treated with antithyroid drugs. The receptors here all came from a man between 18 and 29 years old with Graves disease. CDR3s include the opening cysteine and the closing phenylalanine or tryptophan. A D gene is named only where the DNA matches it firmly. Expanded clones get a size class; other rows say once, few or many, or leave the size out.

j_gene	abundance	v_gene	d_gene	CDR3aa	CDR3nt
TRBJ2-1	-	TRBV10-1	TRBD1	CASSEKTGAQYNEQFF	TGCGCCAGCAGTGAGAAAACAGGGGCGCAATACAATGAGCAGTTCTTC
TRBJ1-5	many	TRBV2	-	CASGVLNQPQHF	TGTGCCAGCGGAGTACTCAATCAGCCCCAGCATTTT
TRBJ1-1	many	TRBV18	-	CASSPGSNTEAFF	TGTGCCAGCTCACCGGGGAGTAACACTGAAGCTTTCTTT
TRBJ2-4	few	TRBV9	TRBD2	CASSLGTSGSNIQYF	TGTGCCAGCAGCCTAGGGACTAGCGGGAGCAACATTCAGTACTTC
TRBJ2-7	many	TRBV7-9	TRBD2	CASSPLAGVRSEQYF	TGTGCCAGCAGCCCGCTAGCGGGAGTTAGGTCCGAGCAGTACTTC
TRBJ2-1	many	TRBV5-1	TRBD1	CASSLAGQGRAFF	TGCGCCAGCAGCTTGGCGGGACAGGGACGAGCGTTCTTC
TRBJ1-1	many	TRBV28	TRBD1	CASSLLDRGIENTEAFF	TGTGCCAGCAGTTTATTGGACAGGGGGATCGAGAACACTGAAGCTTTCTTT
TRBJ2-3	many	TRBV5-1	-	CASSFERSTDTQYF	TGCGCCAGCAGCTTCGAGCGAAGCACAGATACGCAGTATTTT
TRBJ2-5	-	TRBV19	-	CASSLGRVSKTQYF	TGTGCCAGTAGTCTCGGCAGGGTATCCAAGACCCAGTACTTC
TRBJ2-7	many	TRBV2	-	CASSGEELNYEQYF	TGTGCCAGCAGTGGCGAGGAGCTAAACTACGAGCAGTACTTC
TRBJ2-7	-	TRBV27	-	CASSLKAMGSSYEQYF	TGTGCCAGCAGTTTAAAAGCTATGGGCAGCTCCTACGAGCAGTACTTC
TRBJ1-5	many	TRBV6-1	TRBD1	CASSGQGDQPQHF	TGTGCCAGCAGTGGACAGGGAGATCAGCCCCAGCATTTT
TRBJ1-2	-	TRBV25-1	TRBD1	CASSGWDRSLYGYTF	TGTGCCAGCAGTGGATGGGACAGAAGCCTCTATGGCTACACCTTC
TRBJ1-1	-	TRBV9	-	CASSVDGSGPEAFF	TGTGCCAGCAGCGTGGACGGGTCAGGTCCTGAAGCTTTCTTT
TRBJ1-4	-	TRBV30	-	CAWSRGAYEKLFF	TGTGCCTGGAGTCGGGGAGCTTATGAAAAACTGTTTTTT
TRBJ2-1	many	TRBV28	-	CASSSISWWGYNEQFF	TGTGCCAGCAGTTCAATCAGTTGGTGGGGATACAATGAGCAGTTCTTC
TRBJ2-7	-	TRBV27	-	CASGYTGSEQYF	TGTGCCAGCGGGTATACAGGTAGCGAGCAGTACTTC